The 24 T cell receptor beta chains given below trace back to one sample, sequenced in a study of T-cell reconstitution after alpha-beta-depleted transplantation in children. As it was prepared, the TCRbeta library received unique molecular identifiers. TCRdb used MiXCR to reprocess the PCR reads, holding one entry per CDR3 protein. This table holds 360,000 or so distinct CDR3 sequences, over 20% found once. The material sequenced was PBMCs from the stem cell graft donor, taken from the stem cell graft. The receptors come from a human donor who donated a stem cell graft to a child with acute myeloid leukemia.

There are many counts of this clonotype. The chain combines TRBV6-5 with TRBJ2-1; maybe TRBD2 (5 bases). The CDR3 spans 16 residues. V was trimmed by 2 bases and J by 6 bases, leaving 17 bases between them. CDR1 and CDR2 (germline): MNHEY, SVGAGI. The CDR3 here is CASSYPGRSPSNEQFF. CDR3 nucleotide sequence: TGTGCCAGCAGTTACCCGGGAAGGAGTCCCTCCAATGAGCAGTTCTTC.

This clonotype has only a few counts. This rearrangement joins TRBV12-3 or TRBV12-4 to TRBJ2-7; TRBD1 agrees at 9 bases. Losses at the gene ends were 6 bases for V and 5 bases for J; bases not matched to a gene: 5. This CDR3 has 13 residues. As DNA, the CDR3 is TGTGCCAGCAGCAAGGACAGGGGAGACGAGCAGTACTTC. Protein product: CASSKDRGDEQYF.

The chain employs TRBV12-3 or TRBV12-4 and TRBJ1-4; D ambiguous. V gave up 4 bases and J gave up 0 bases, with 6 bases separating them. The CDR3 extends over 14 amino acids. The CDR3 here is CASSSAATNEKLFF. CDR3 bases: TGTGCCAGCAGTTCCGCCGCAACTAATGAAAAACTGTTTTTT.

V and J are TRBV28 and TRBJ2-1; 7 bases align to TRBD1. The CDR3 runs to 13 residues. Germline values: CDR1 MDHEN, CDR2 SYDVKM. Trimming removed 5 bases from V and 7 bases from J; junction bases left unmatched: 5. In DNA form, the CDR3 reads TGTGCCAGCAGTCCAGGGACAGCAAATGAGCAGTTCTTC. Its translation is CASSPGTANEQFF.

This chain joins TRBV29-1 and TRBJ2-3; D call uncertain. The CDR3 has 13 residues. The ends were cut back, 8 bases at V and 5 bases at J, with 17 bases in the middle. Per the germline V gene, CDR1 is SQVTM and CDR2 is ANQGSEA. The CDR3 reads CSLRQVLVDTQYF. DNA of the CDR3: TGCAGCCTCCGCCAGGTGCTTGTAGATACGCAGTATTTT.

This clonotype was detected many times. The chain carries TRBV21-1 and TRBJ2-7; TRBD1 was called by the table and not checked on the DNA. TRBV21-1 is flagged as a pseudogene. The CDR3 length is 13 residues. The CDR3 nucleotides are TGTGCCAGCGGACAGCCTAAGGGCTACGAGCAGTACTTC. Amino acid sequence: CASGQPKGYEQYF.

This clonotype was seen many times. This chain links TRBV12-3 or TRBV12-4 with TRBJ2-1, with no clear D. The CDR3 extends over 13 amino acids. Trimming took off 6 bases at V and 5 bases at J, with 11 bases between the two ends. The CDR3 nucleotides are TGTGCCAGCAGCCCAACCTTAAACAATGAGCAGTTCTTC. It is translated as CASSPTLNNEQFF.

The sample holds a few counts of this clonotype. This chain connects TRBV29-1 to TRBJ2-1; TRBD2 matches at 8 bases. With 6 bases clipped from V and 5 bases from J, the junction kept 12 bases outside the gene matches. This CDR3 region has 15 residues. Germline CDR1 reads SQVTM; CDR2 reads ANQGSEA. For the CDR3, the DNA is TGCAGCGTCGCCCCACGGCTAGCGGGCCACAATGAGCAGTTCTTC. It is translated as CSVAPRLAGHNEQFF.

V usage is TRBV12-3 or TRBV12-4 and J usage is TRBJ2-1; D possibly matches TRBD1 or TRBD2 (6 bases each). V gave up 9 bases and J gave up 1 base, with 16 bases separating them. This CDR3 has 15 amino acids. For the CDR3, the DNA is TGTGCCAGTCGAGGGGGGTTCGGGTCCTACAATGAGCAGTTCTTC. Translating it yields CASRGGFGSYNEQFF.

The chain carries TRBV4-2 and TRBJ1-1, with D hard to call. Trimming took 0 bases from V and 2 from J, leaving 10 bases between them. This CDR3 region has 15 residues. CDR1 is LGHNA, CDR2 YNFKEQ, per germline. DNA for the CDR3: TGTGCCAGCAGCCAAGAGCAGTCCCCTAACACTGAAGCTTTCTTT. Its translation: CASSQEQSPNTEAFF.

The V and J genes are TRBV7-2 and TRBJ2-1; 7 bases fit TRBD1. The CDR3 covers 13 residues. V shed 3 bases, J shed 5 bases, and the junction held 1 base outside the gene matches. CDR1 and CDR2 from the germline V gene are SGHTA and FQGNSA. This chain's CDR3 is CASSFTGDNEQFF. The CDR3, as DNA: TGTGCCAGCAGCTTCACAGGGGACAATGAGCAGTTCTTC.

This clonotype was picked up many times. The chain uses TRBV6-4 and TRBJ2-3, with a possible D match to TRBD2 (6 bases). Germline V gene data show CDR1 as MRHNA and CDR2 as SNTAGT. The CDR3 runs to 14 residues. The germline V and J ends were trimmed by 5 bases and 0 bases, with 9 bases remaining between them. Here the CDR3 DNA reads TGTGCCAGCAGTCTTCTAGCGAGCACAGATACGCAGTATTTT. As protein: CASSLLASTDTQYF.

V gene TRBV27 combines with J gene TRBJ2-2; 11 nucleotides match TRBD1. Germline V gene sequence: CDR1 MNHEY, CDR2 SMNVEV (reference sequence). The trim removed 3 bases at V and 6 bases at J, leaving 0 bases unmatched. CDR3 length equals 14 residues. The CDR3 DNA reads TGTGCCAGCAGTTTGGGACAGGGGGCCGGGGAGCTGTTTTTT. Translation gives CASSLGQGAGELFF.

The chain couples TRBV4-3 to TRBJ2-7; TRBD2 aligns across 12 bases. The CDR3 extends over 16 amino acids. Germline assignment: CDR1 LGHNA and CDR2 YSLEER. V was pared by 1 base and J by 3 bases, with 4 bases of the junction left unmatched. The chain's CDR3 is CASSQGPSGGVYEQYF. As DNA, the CDR3 is TGCGCCAGCAGCCAAGGGCCTAGCGGGGGGGTCTACGAGCAGTACTTC.

The chain links TRBV4-3 to TRBJ2-5, with TRBD2 identical over 8 bases. V was pared by 3 bases and J by 0 bases, with 6 bases of the junction left unmatched. Germline CDR1 and CDR2: LGHNA and YSLEER. The CDR3 is 16 amino acids. CDR3 in DNA: TGCGCCAGCAGCCACGATACTAGCGGACACCAAGAGACCCAGTACTTC. Protein sequence: CASSHDTSGHQETQYF.

This clonotype was picked up a small number of times. J is TRBJ2-7 and V is TRBV6-5; D is unclear. CDR1 MNHEY and CDR2 SVGAGI come from the germline V gene. V dropped 2 bases and J dropped 5 bases, with 13 bases sitting between them. The CDR3 has 14 amino acids. CDR3 sequence: CASSYKGSIHEQYF. As DNA, the CDR3 is TGTGCCAGCAGTTACAAGGGATCCATCCACGAGCAGTACTTC.

V and J are TRBV12-3 or TRBV12-4 and TRBJ2-7, with 8 nucleotides matching TRBD2. The CDR3 length is 13 residues. J lost 5 bases, V lost 6 bases, and 6 bases had no gene match. The CDR3 DNA sequence: TGTGCCAGCAGCCTCAGCGGGAGCAACGAGCAGTACTTC. This translates into CASSLSGSNEQYF.

The chain joins TRBV7-6 to TRBJ2-4, with 7 nucleotides matching TRBD2. CDR3 size: 14 residues. Germline assignment: CDR1 SGHVS and CDR2 FNYEAQ. The trim removed 2 bases at V and 6 bases at J, leaving 4 bases unmatched. The chain's CDR3 is CASSLISGGNIQYF. The CDR3 DNA reads TGTGCCAGCAGCTTAATTTCGGGAGGAAACATTCAGTACTTC.

The chain links TRBV29-1 to TRBJ1-2, with TRBD1 matching over 11 bases. V was clipped by 7 bases and J by 4 bases; unmatched bases: 2. The CDR3 loop spans 12 amino acids. Per germline, CDR1 SQVTM and CDR2 ANQGSEA. The CDR3 protein is CSGGTGGYGYTF. The DNA for the CDR3 is TGCAGCGGGGGGACAGGGGGCTATGGCTACACCTTC.

The chain has TRBV20-1 and TRBJ2-1; maybe TRBD2 (5 bases). Germline values: CDR1 DFQATT, CDR2 SNEGSKA (reference sequence). The ends were cut back, 0 bases at V and 2 bases at J, with 17 bases in the middle. This CDR3 has 17 residues. The CDR3 sequence is CSARDVDSATTYNEQFF. As DNA, the CDR3 is TGCAGTGCTAGAGATGTGGACTCCGCTACTACCTACAATGAGCAGTTCTTC.

This clonotype was recorded many times. This chain connects TRBV12-3 or TRBV12-4 to TRBJ2-5; TRBD2 matches 15 bases. V lost 6 bases to trimming and J lost 4 bases; unmatched junction nucleotides: 9. This CDR3 contains 17 residues. CDR3 sequence: CASSYGLAGGPAETQYF. CDR3 bases: TGTGCCAGCAGCTACGGACTAGCGGGAGGGCCAGCAGAGACCCAGTACTTC.

Ten or more counts support this clonotype. The rearrangement uses TRBV29-1 and TRBJ2-3; D gene unclear. The CDR3 totals 11 residues. V dropped 0 bases and J dropped 5 bases, with 3 bases sitting between them. Germline-derived CDR1 and CDR2 are SQVTM and ANQGSEA. CDR3 nucleotide sequence: TGCAGCGTTGAAGATGGAGATACGCAGTATTTT. Translation: CSVEDGDTQYF.

J is TRBJ1-5 and V is TRBV5-5; a possible D gene is TRBD1 (6 bases). Germline CDR1 and CDR2: SGHKS and YYEKEE (reference sequence). The CDR3 runs to 15 residues. Trimming stripped 0 bases from V and 7 bases from J, with 14 bases between. The CDR3 protein is CASSLGVPDRQPQHF. CDR3 in DNA: TGTGCCAGCAGCTTGGGGGTCCCCGACAGGCAGCCCCAGCATTTT.

A remark on this clonotype: The junction does not match germline at one end; this may be a read error. The chain links TRBV29-1 to TRBJ2-1; D gene uncertain. CDR1 and CDR2 from the germline V gene are SQVTM and ANQGSEA. The CDR3 contains 14 residues. CDR3 in DNA: TGCAGCGTTGAAGTGCCCTCCCTCTACTATGAGCAGTTCTTC. This sequence encodes CSVEVPSLYYEQFF.